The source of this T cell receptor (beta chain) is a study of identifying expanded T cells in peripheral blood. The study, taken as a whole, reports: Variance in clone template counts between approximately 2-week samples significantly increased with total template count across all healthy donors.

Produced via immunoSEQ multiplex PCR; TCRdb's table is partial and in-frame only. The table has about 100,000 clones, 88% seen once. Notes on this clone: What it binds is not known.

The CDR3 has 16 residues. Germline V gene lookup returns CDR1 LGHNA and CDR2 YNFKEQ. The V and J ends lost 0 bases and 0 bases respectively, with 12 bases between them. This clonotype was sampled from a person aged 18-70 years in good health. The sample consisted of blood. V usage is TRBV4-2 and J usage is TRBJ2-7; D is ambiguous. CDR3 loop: CASSQDVRQSSYEQYF. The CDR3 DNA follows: TGTGCCAGCAGCCAAGATGTGCGGCAAAGCTCCTACGAGCAGTACTTC.